A selection of T cell receptor beta chains follows, all from one sample in a study of somatic mutations in cytotoxic T cells in rheumatoid arthritis. Sequenced by immunoSEQ multiplex PCR; TCRdb stores in-frame clones only, minus some. Counted here are 20,000 or so clones, almost 85% occurring once; the ten biggest clones make up roughly a tenth. Sequenced material: CD8+ T cells sorted from blood. These receptors came from a woman between 50 and 59 years old in good health. Both conserved end residues are part of each CDR3. D genes are given only for firm matches. The size of a clone is reported for some rows only, either as once, few or many, or as a class for expanded clones.

cdr3_aa cdr3_nt v_call d_call j_call clone_size
CASSPGTGTGKLFF TGCGCCAGCAGCCCGGGGACAGGGACTGGGAAACTGTTTTTT TRBV4-1 TRBD1 TRBJ1-4 .
CAGTVYGVGETQYF TGTGCCGGCACCGTATATGGGGTTGGTGAGACCCAGTACTTC TRBV28 . TRBJ2-5 .
CASSPQGSGQPQHF TGTGCCAGCAGCCCCCAGGGGTCGGGGCAGCCCCAGCATTTT TRBV5-8 . TRBJ1-5 .
CASSQPDRGADTQYF TGCGCCAGCAGCCAACCGGACAGGGGGGCAGATACGCAGTATTTT TRBV4-1 TRBD1 TRBJ2-3 .
CASSPPETYYEQYF TGTGCCAGCTCACCACCGGAGACCTACTACGAGCAGTACTTC TRBV18 . TRBJ2-7 few
CASSEPTSGEPETQYF TGTGCCAGCAGTGAGCCGACTAGCGGGGAACCGGAGACCCAGTACTTC TRBV2 TRBD2 TRBJ2-5 .
CASINTGTSGFNEQFF TGTGCCAGCATCAATACCGGGACTAGCGGGTTCAATGAGCAGTTCTTC TRBV27 TRBD2 TRBJ2-1 .
CASSLLASYNEQFF TGTGCCAGCAGTTTGCTCGCCTCCTACAATGAGCAGTTCTTC TRBV28 . TRBJ2-1 .
CASSLGGGLTDTQYF TGTGCCAGCAGCTTAGGGGGGGGCCTCACAGATACGCAGTATTTT TRBV7-3 . TRBJ2-3 .
CASSWGDITYEQYF TGTGCCAGCAGTTGGGGGGACATAACCTACGAGCAGTACTTC TRBV27 . TRBJ2-7 .
CASSQEGQSSQPQHF TGTGCCAGCAGCCAAGAGGGACAGTCCAGTCAGCCCCAGCATTTT TRBV4-2 TRBD1 TRBJ1-5 .